Listed below are T cell receptor beta chains from one sample, sequenced in a study. TCRdb redid the calling of the RT-PCR reads with MiXCR, one entry per CDR3 protein. The sample includes 550,000 to 750,000 distinct CDR3 sequences, approximately 15% of them seen just once. The source material was memory CD4+ T cells from blood. These receptors originate from a female donor in good health, serving as a healthy control. The CDR3 runs from the conserved cysteine through the conserved F or W. Fields, in order: CDR3 length, V gene, D gene, J gene, clone size, CDR3 DNA, CDR3 protein. D genes are given only for firm matches. Clone sizes are given selectively: once, few, many, or a class where the clone is expanded.

len: 12; v_gene: TRBV7-2; d_gene: -; j_gene: TRBJ1-6; abundance: -; CDR3nt: TGTGCCAGCAGCCATATGGATTCACCCCTCCACTTT; CDR3aa: CASSHMDSPLHF
len: 18; v_gene: TRBV20-1; d_gene: TRBD1; j_gene: TRBJ1-1; abundance: few; CDR3nt: TGCAGTGCTAATGTCGCATTGGGACAGGGGGACGAGAACACTGAAGCTTTCTTT; CDR3aa: CSANVALGQGDENTEAFF
len: 16; v_gene: TRBV7-3; d_gene: -; j_gene: TRBJ2-1; abundance: many; CDR3nt: TGTGCCAGCAGCTTACTGGGCAGGGCCCCCTACAATGAGCAGTTCTTC; CDR3aa: CASSLLGRAPYNEQFF
len: 16; v_gene: TRBV7-2; d_gene: -; j_gene: TRBJ1-5; abundance: few; CDR3nt: TGTGCCAGCAGCCCGAATGGACCGATGCTGGGGCAGCCCCAGCATTTT; CDR3aa: CASSPNGPMLGQPQHF
len: 14; v_gene: TRBV20-1; d_gene: TRBD2; j_gene: TRBJ2-7; abundance: -; CDR3nt: TGCAGTGCCGTCCGGGGGGGCCGGTCCTACGAGCAGTACTTC; CDR3aa: CSAVRGGRSYEQYF
len: 16; v_gene: TRBV4-2; d_gene: -; j_gene: TRBJ1-6; abundance: many; CDR3nt: TGTGCCAGCAGCCAAGATCGTGGGACGCCGGATTCACCCCTCCACTTT; CDR3aa: CASSQDRGTPDSPLHF
len: 14; v_gene: TRBV7-9; d_gene: TRBD1; j_gene: TRBJ1-4; abundance: -; CDR3nt: TGTGCCAGCAGATCCACAGGGGCGAAAGAAAAACTGTTTTTT; CDR3aa: CASRSTGAKEKLFF
len: 15; v_gene: TRBV6-6; d_gene: -; j_gene: TRBJ2-7; abundance: few; CDR3nt: TGTGCCAGCAGTTCCCCGGGAAGGAGTAGGGGAGAGCAGTACTTC; CDR3aa: CASSSPGRSRGEQYF
len: 14; v_gene: TRBV28; d_gene: TRBD2; j_gene: TRBJ2-7; abundance: few; CDR3nt: TGTGCCAGCAGCTCCTCGGGGGGACCCTACGAGCAGTACTTC; CDR3aa: CASSSSGGPYEQYF
len: 15; v_gene: TRBV3-1; d_gene: -; j_gene: TRBJ1-2; abundance: few; CDR3nt: TGTGCCAGCAGCCTCACCTTCAGGGGTCACTATGGCTACACCTTC; CDR3aa: CASSLTFRGHYGYTF
len: 15; v_gene: TRBV20-1; d_gene: -; j_gene: TRBJ1-1; abundance: many; CDR3nt: TGCAGAGCTGTCCGGGACCTGCTGATGAACACTGAAGCTTTCTTT; CDR3aa: CRAVRDLLMNTEAFF
len: 14; v_gene: TRBV20-1; d_gene: TRBD2; j_gene: TRBJ2-5; abundance: -; CDR3nt: TGCAGTGCTCCCAGACTAGCGGGAGTAGAGACCCAGTACTTC; CDR3aa: CSAPRLAGVETQYF
len: 13; v_gene: TRBV18; d_gene: -; j_gene: TRBJ2-5; abundance: few; CDR3nt: TGTGCCAGCTCAGGCGGAAACGGGGAGACCCAGTACTTC; CDR3aa: CASSGGNGETQYF
len: 16; v_gene: TRBV7-2; d_gene: -; j_gene: TRBJ2-3; abundance: few; CDR3nt: TGTGCCAGCAGCACGGGAAAGAAGGGTAGCACAGATACGCAGTATTTT; CDR3aa: CASSTGKKGSTDTQYF
len: 14; v_gene: TRBV15; d_gene: TRBD1; j_gene: TRBJ2-2; abundance: few; CDR3nt: TGTGCCACCAGCAGGGGACAGGGCGCCGGGGAGCTGTTTTTT; CDR3aa: CATSRGQGAGELFF
len: 14; v_gene: TRBV20-1; d_gene: -; j_gene: TRBJ2-3; abundance: -; CDR3nt: TGCAGTGGAATAGATGGCGGGAGCACAGATACGCAGTATTTT; CDR3aa: CSGIDGGSTDTQYF
len: 15; v_gene: TRBV20-1; d_gene: TRBD2; j_gene: TRBJ2-3; abundance: many; CDR3nt: TGCAGTGCTAGCCGGACTAGCGGGAGGGTGGATACGCAGTATTTT; CDR3aa: CSASRTSGRVDTQYF
len: 16; v_gene: TRBV12-3/TRBV12-4; d_gene: TRBD2; j_gene: TRBJ2-1; abundance: -; CDR3nt: TGTGCCAGCAGTCAAACCGGGACTAGCGCGTCGGGTGAGCAGTTCTTC; CDR3aa: CASSQTGTSASGEQFF
len: 14; v_gene: TRBV7-2; d_gene: TRBD1; j_gene: TRBJ1-2; abundance: few; CDR3nt: TGTGCCAGCAGCCCTTGGACAGGGGACTATGGCTACACCTTC; CDR3aa: CASSPWTGDYGYTF
len: 15; v_gene: TRBV7-3; d_gene: -; j_gene: TRBJ1-1; abundance: many; CDR3nt: TGTGCCAGCAGCTTAAGCGGGGTGGGGGGCACTGAAGCTTTCTTT; CDR3aa: CASSLSGVGGTEAFF
len: 18; v_gene: TRBV5-1; d_gene: TRBD2; j_gene: TRBJ2-2; abundance: many; CDR3nt: TGCGCCAGCAGCTTGGTTCCTAGCGGGAGGAGGAACACCGGGGAGCTGTTTTTT; CDR3aa: CASSLVPSGRRNTGELFF
len: 16; v_gene: TRBV24-1; d_gene: TRBD2; j_gene: TRBJ2-1; abundance: -; CDR3nt: TGTGCCACCAGTGATTTGACTAGCGGGACCCCGAGGGAGCAGTTCTTC; CDR3aa: CATSDLTSGTPREQFF
len: 16; v_gene: TRBV20-1; d_gene: -; j_gene: TRBJ1-3; abundance: few; CDR3nt: TGCAGTGCTAGAGATCAAGGCATCACGTCTGGAAACACCATATATTTT; CDR3aa: CSARDQGITSGNTIYF
len: 16; v_gene: TRBV28; d_gene: -; j_gene: TRBJ2-7; abundance: -; CDR3nt: TGTGCCAGCAGTGCCCTGGGACAGGGCGGGGGGTACGAGCAGTACTTC; CDR3aa: CASSALGQGGGYEQYF
len: 16; v_gene: TRBV24-1; d_gene: TRBD1; j_gene: TRBJ1-2; abundance: many; CDR3nt: TGTGCCACCAGTGATTTCAGTGGCAGGGGGCCAGAGGGCTACACCTTC; CDR3aa: CATSDFSGRGPEGYTF
len: 16; v_gene: TRBV5-1; d_gene: -; j_gene: TRBJ2-1; abundance: few; CDR3nt: TGCGCCAGCAGCTTGTTAGGGGGTGGGGGTTTGGATGAGCAGTTCTTC; CDR3aa: CASSLLGGGGLDEQFF
len: 15; v_gene: TRBV10-3; d_gene: TRBD1; j_gene: TRBJ2-7; abundance: -; CDR3nt: TGTGCCATCAGTGACCGGGACAGCACCCTGGACGAGCAGTACTTC; CDR3aa: CAISDRDSTLDEQYF
len: 15; v_gene: TRBV6-2/TRBV6-3; d_gene: -; j_gene: TRBJ2-2; abundance: -; CDR3nt: TGTGCCAGCAGGCCCGGGACCCGAAATGCCGGGGAGCTGTTTTTT; CDR3aa: CASRPGTRNAGELFF
len: 17; v_gene: TRBV6-2/TRBV6-3; d_gene: TRBD1; j_gene: TRBJ2-2; abundance: -; CDR3nt: TGTGCCAGCAGCCTTTGGACAGGGGGAGTGAACACCGGGGAGCTGTTTTTT; CDR3aa: CASSLWTGGVNTGELFF
len: 13; v_gene: TRBV24-1; d_gene: -; j_gene: TRBJ1-1; abundance: -; CDR3nt: TGTGCCACCAGTGATTCCGGCGGGCGGAAAGCTTTCTTT; CDR3aa: CATSDSGGRKAFF
len: 11; v_gene: TRBV10-3; d_gene: -; j_gene: TRBJ2-3; abundance: -; CDR3nt: TGTGCCATCAGGGGTGGAGATACGCAGTATTTT; CDR3aa: CAIRGGDTQYF
len: 12; v_gene: TRBV29-1; d_gene: TRBD1; j_gene: TRBJ2-1; abundance: many; CDR3nt: TGCAGCGTTTGGACAGGGGCCAATGAGCAGTTCTTC; CDR3aa: CSVWTGANEQFF
len: 14; v_gene: TRBV5-4; d_gene: TRBD1; j_gene: TRBJ1-4; abundance: -; CDR3nt: TGTGCCAGCAGCCCGGACAGGGTTCGTGAAAAACTGTTTTTT; CDR3aa: CASSPDRVREKLFF
len: 15; v_gene: TRBV7-2; d_gene: TRBD1; j_gene: TRBJ2-3; abundance: many; CDR3nt: TGTGCCAGCAGCCCCATAGGACAGGGCACAGATACGCAGTATTTT; CDR3aa: CASSPIGQGTDTQYF
len: 13; v_gene: TRBV15; d_gene: -; j_gene: TRBJ1-1; abundance: -; CDR3nt: TGTGCCACCAGCGGTACGACGGCAAGTGAAGCTTTCTTT; CDR3aa: CATSGTTASEAFF
len: 15; v_gene: TRBV11-2; d_gene: TRBD2; j_gene: TRBJ2-3; abundance: many; CDR3nt: TGTGCCAGCAGTTTCCAGCGGGGGAACACAGATACGCAGTATTTT; CDR3aa: CASSFQRGNTDTQYF
len: 18; v_gene: TRBV5-4; d_gene: TRBD2; j_gene: TRBJ2-1; abundance: few; CDR3nt: TGTGCCAGCAGCTTGGGACTAGCGGGGACCAGCTCCTACAATGAGCAGTTCTTC; CDR3aa: CASSLGLAGTSSYNEQFF
len: 12; v_gene: TRBV10-3; d_gene: -; j_gene: TRBJ2-2; abundance: -; CDR3nt: TGTGCCATCAGTTTAGGACAGGGGGAGCTGTTTTTT; CDR3aa: CAISLGQGELFF
len: 14; v_gene: TRBV6-2/TRBV6-3; d_gene: -; j_gene: TRBJ2-7; abundance: many; CDR3nt: TGTGCCAGCAAACGAAGGGACGAAACCTACGAGCAGTACTTC; CDR3aa: CASKRRDETYEQYF
len: 14; v_gene: TRBV20-1; d_gene: TRBD2; j_gene: TRBJ2-1; abundance: few; CDR3nt: TGCAGTGCTAGAGTTACTAGCGGGAGGGGTGAGCAGTTCTTC; CDR3aa: CSARVTSGRGEQFF
len: 13; v_gene: TRBV29-1; d_gene: -; j_gene: TRBJ2-1; abundance: many; CDR3nt: TGCAGCGTTTCACAGGACCGATACAATGAGCAGTTCTTC; CDR3aa: CSVSQDRYNEQFF
len: 14; v_gene: TRBV20-1; d_gene: TRBD2; j_gene: TRBJ2-1; abundance: many; CDR3nt: TGCAGTGCTACGGGACTAGCAGATTACAATGAGCAGTTCTTC; CDR3aa: CSATGLADYNEQFF
len: 13; v_gene: TRBV29-1; d_gene: TRBD1; j_gene: TRBJ2-4; abundance: many; CDR3nt: TGCAGCGTCTCGACAGGGGCCAAAAACATTCAGTACTTC; CDR3aa: CSVSTGAKNIQYF
len: 15; v_gene: TRBV5-1; d_gene: -; j_gene: TRBJ1-4; abundance: -; CDR3nt: TGCGCCAGCAGCACCGGGACCCCAGGCAATGAAAAACTGTTTTTT; CDR3aa: CASSTGTPGNEKLFF
len: 14; v_gene: TRBV27; d_gene: TRBD1; j_gene: TRBJ2-7; abundance: many; CDR3nt: TGTGCCAGCAGCTGGGGACAGGGGGCAGGCGAGCAGTACTTC; CDR3aa: CASSWGQGAGEQYF
len: 13; v_gene: TRBV7-2; d_gene: -; j_gene: TRBJ2-5; abundance: many; CDR3nt: TGTGCCAGCAGCCAAATATTCCAAGAGACCCAGTACTTC; CDR3aa: CASSQIFQETQYF
len: 15; v_gene: TRBV6-1; d_gene: -; j_gene: TRBJ1-2; abundance: -; CDR3nt: TGTGCCAGCAAGCCCACAGGGAGCGCCCTCGGGGGCTACACCTTC; CDR3aa: CASKPTGSALGGYTF
len: 15; v_gene: TRBV5-4; d_gene: TRBD2; j_gene: TRBJ2-7; abundance: -; CDR3nt: TGTGCCAGCAGCCTACCCAGCGGGGGCTTCTACGAGCAGTACTTC; CDR3aa: CASSLPSGGFYEQYF
len: 13; v_gene: TRBV20-1; d_gene: -; j_gene: TRBJ1-5; abundance: -; CDR3nt: TGCAGTGCGGGAGACAGCCAGAATCAGCCCCAGCATTTT; CDR3aa: CSAGDSQNQPQHF